This note documents a single T cell receptor (beta chain) sequence. Method: immunoSEQ multiplex PCR; TCRdb's copy keeps in-frame clones and lacks some. The data contain over 10,000 clones, about 86% of them singletons. The data derive from a study of technical replicates of blood from four donors. The CDR3 contains 14 residues. The V and J ends lost 3 bases and 3 bases, in that order; junction bases with no gene match: 4. From germline, CDR1 is MDHEN and CDR2 SYDVKM. This receptor was taken from a human donor in good health. Source material: PBMCs. This chain uses TRBV28 with TRBJ1-2, with TRBD1 matching over 7 bases. CDR3 coding DNA: TGTGCCAGCAGTTTGGACGGGACAGACTATGGCTACACCTTC. Residues: CASSLDGTDYGYTF.